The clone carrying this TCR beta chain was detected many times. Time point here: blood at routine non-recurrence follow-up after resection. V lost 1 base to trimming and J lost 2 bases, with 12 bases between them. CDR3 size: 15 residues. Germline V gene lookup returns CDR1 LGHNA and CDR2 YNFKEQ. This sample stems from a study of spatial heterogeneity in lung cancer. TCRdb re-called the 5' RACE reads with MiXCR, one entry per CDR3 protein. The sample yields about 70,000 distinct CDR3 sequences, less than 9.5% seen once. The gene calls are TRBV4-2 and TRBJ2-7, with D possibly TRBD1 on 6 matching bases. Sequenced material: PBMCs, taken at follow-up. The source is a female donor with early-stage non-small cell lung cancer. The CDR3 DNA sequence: TGTGCCAGCAGCCAAGGGACAGCCTCGCCCTACGAGCAGTACTTC. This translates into CASSQGTASPYEQYF.